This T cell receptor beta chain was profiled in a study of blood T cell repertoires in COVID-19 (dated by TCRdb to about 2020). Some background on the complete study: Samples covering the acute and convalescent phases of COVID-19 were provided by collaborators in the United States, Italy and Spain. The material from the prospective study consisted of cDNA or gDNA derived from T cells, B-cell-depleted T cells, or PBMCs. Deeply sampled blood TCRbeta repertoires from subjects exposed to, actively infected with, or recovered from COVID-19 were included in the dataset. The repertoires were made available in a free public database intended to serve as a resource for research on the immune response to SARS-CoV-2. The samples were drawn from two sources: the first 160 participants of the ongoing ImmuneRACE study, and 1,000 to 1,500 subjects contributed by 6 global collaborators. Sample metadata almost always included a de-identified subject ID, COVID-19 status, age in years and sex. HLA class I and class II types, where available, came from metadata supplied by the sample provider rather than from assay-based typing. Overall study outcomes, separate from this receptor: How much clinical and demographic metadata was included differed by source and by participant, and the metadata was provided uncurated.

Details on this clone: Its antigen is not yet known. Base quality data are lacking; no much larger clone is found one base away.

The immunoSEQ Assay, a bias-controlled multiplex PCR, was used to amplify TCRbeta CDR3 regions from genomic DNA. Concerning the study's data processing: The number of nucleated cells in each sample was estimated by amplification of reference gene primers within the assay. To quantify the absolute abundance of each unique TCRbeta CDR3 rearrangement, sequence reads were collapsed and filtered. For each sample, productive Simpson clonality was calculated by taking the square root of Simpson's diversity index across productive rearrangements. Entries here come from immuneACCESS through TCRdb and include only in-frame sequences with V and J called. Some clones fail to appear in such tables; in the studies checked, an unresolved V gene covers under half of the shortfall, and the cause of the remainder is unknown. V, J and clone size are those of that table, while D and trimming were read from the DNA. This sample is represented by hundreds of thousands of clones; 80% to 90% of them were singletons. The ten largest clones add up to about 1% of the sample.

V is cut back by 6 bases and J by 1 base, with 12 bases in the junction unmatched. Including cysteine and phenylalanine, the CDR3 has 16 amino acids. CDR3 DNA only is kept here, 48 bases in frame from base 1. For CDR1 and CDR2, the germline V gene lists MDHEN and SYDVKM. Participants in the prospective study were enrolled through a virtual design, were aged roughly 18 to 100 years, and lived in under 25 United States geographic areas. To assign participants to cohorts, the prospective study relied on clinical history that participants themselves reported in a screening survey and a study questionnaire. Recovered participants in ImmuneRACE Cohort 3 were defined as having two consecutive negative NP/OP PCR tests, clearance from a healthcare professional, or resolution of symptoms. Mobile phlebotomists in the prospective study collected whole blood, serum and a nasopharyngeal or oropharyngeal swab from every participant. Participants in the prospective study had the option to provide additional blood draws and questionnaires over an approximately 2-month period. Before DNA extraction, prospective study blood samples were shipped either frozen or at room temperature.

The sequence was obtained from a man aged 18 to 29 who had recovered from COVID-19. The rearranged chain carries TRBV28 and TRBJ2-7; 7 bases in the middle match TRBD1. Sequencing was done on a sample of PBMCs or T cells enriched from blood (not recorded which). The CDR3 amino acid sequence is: CASSSRRDRRSYEQYF. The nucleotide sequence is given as TGTGCCAGCAGCTCCAGACGGGACAGAAGATCCTACGAGCAGTACTTC.